Below, 23 T cell receptor beta chains from the same sample are listed, as sequenced in a study of identical twins. TCRdb reprocessed the 5' RACE reads via MiXCR and lists one record per CDR3 protein. The sample shows about 520,000 distinct CDR3 sequences, less than 25% of them seen only once. This sample was also put to use in a study of T cells expressing NK-cell markers.

Sequencing input: CD4+ T cells sorted from blood. The source is a woman between 18 and 29 years old in good health.

V gene TRBV7-9 combines with J gene TRBJ2-2, with 8 bases fitting TRBD1. Germline CDR1 SEHNR, CDR2 FQNEAQ (reference sequence). With V trimmed by 5 bases and J by 2 bases, 7 bases remained unmatched. The CDR3 extends over 16 amino acids. CDR3 in amino acids: CASSPRDRSNTGELFF. The CDR3 nucleotides read TGTGCCAGCAGCCCCCGGGACAGGTCAAACACCGGGGAGCTGTTTTTT.

This clonotype appeared a few times. The chain is built from TRBV10-3 and TRBJ1-2; D not resolved. The CDR3 runs to 14 residues. V was pared by 2 bases and J by 2 bases, with 9 bases between. Germline values: CDR1 ENHRY, CDR2 SYGVKD. CDR3 DNA: TGTGCCATCAGTGAGGGGCCCGAAAACTATGGCTACACCTTC. This encodes CAISEGPENYGYTF.

The chain employs TRBV12-3 or TRBV12-4 and TRBJ2-4; maybe TRBD1 (5 bases). Trimming shortened V by 1 base and J by 0 bases, and 7 bases separated the two germline ends. The CDR3 extends over 15 amino acids. This CDR3 reads CASSLEGLAKNIQYF. Here the CDR3 DNA reads TGTGCCAGCAGTTTAGAGGGGTTAGCCAAAAACATTCAGTACTTC.

V usage is TRBV5-5 and J usage is TRBJ2-1; the match to TRBD2 covers 9 bases. The CDR3 is 15 amino acids. Trimming at V came to 2 bases and at J to 10 bases, leaving 10 bases not matched to a gene. Germline V lookup: CDR1 SGHKS, CDR2 YYEKEE (reference sequence). The CDR3 here is CASSFGLAQAREQFF. In DNA form, the CDR3 reads TGTGCCAGCAGCTTCGGACTAGCGCAGGCCCGCGAGCAGTTCTTC.

The rearrangement links TRBV7-2 to TRBJ2-7; D assignment may be TRBD1 or TRBD2 (5 bases each). This CDR3 is 13 amino acids long. Deletions cut 3 bases from V and 5 bases from J, with 11 bases between. Germline values: CDR1 SGHTA, CDR2 FQGNSA. As DNA, the CDR3 is TGTGCCAGCAGCTTCGGGGCGAATAACGAGCAGTACTTC. Translated: CASSFGANNEQYF.

This clonotype has only a few counts. The genes are TRBV5-1 and TRBJ2-1; TRBD2 agrees at 10 bases. CDR1 SGHRS and CDR2 YFSETQ come from the germline V gene. The CDR3 covers 20 residues. Losses at the gene ends were 4 bases for V and 2 bases for J; bases not matched to a gene: 18. This chain's CDR3 is CASSNRVAGGLTRAYNEQFF. For the CDR3, the DNA is TGCGCCAGCAGCAACCGAGTAGCGGGAGGCCTCACTCGCGCCTACAATGAGCAGTTCTTC. Drawing the rest from reference TRBV5-1 and TRBJ2-1, the complete variable domain is KAGVTQTPRYLIKTRGQQVTLSCSPISGHRSVSWYQQTPGQGLQFLFEYFSETQRNKGNFPGRFSGRQFSNSRSEMNVSTLELGDSALYLCASSNRVAGGLTRAYNEQFFGPGTRLTVL.

This clonotype was found a few times. J is TRBJ2-1 and V is TRBV7-8; 7 positions match TRBD2. The CDR3 extends over 17 amino acids. V shed 1 base and J 1 base; nucleotides not matched to a gene: 7. Germline V gene sequence: CDR1 SGHVS, CDR2 FQNEAQ. The CDR3 spells CASSLGGGSVSYNEQFF. The CDR3 bases are TGTGCCAGCAGCTTAGGTGGCGGGAGTGTGTCCTACAATGAGCAGTTCTTC. Based on the CDR3 plus reference TRBV7-8 and TRBJ2-1, the full variable domain is GAGVSQSPRYKVAKRGQDVALRCDPISGHVSLFWYQQALGQGPEFLTYFQNEAQLDKSGLPSDRFFAERPEGSVSTLKIQRTQQEDSAVYLCASSLGGGSVSYNEQFFGPGTRLTVL.

This chain connects TRBV4-2 to TRBJ1-4; D ambiguous. This CDR3 comprises 17 residues. Germline-derived CDR1 and CDR2 are LGHNA and YNFKEQ. V was pared by 0 bases and J by 5 bases, with 16 bases between. CDR3 loop: CASSQDPPNGGNEKLFF. The CDR3 nucleotides are TGTGCCAGCAGCCAAGATCCACCGAACGGAGGGAATGAAAAACTGTTTTTT.

In this sample, this clonotype turned up many times. The chain employs TRBV24-1 and TRBJ2-1; 11 bases agree with TRBD2. There are 14 residues in the CDR3. Germline CDR1 and CDR2: KGHDR and SFDVKD. V lost 5 bases and J lost 9; bases outside the gene matches: 5. CDR3 nucleotides: TGTGCCACCAGTGGTAGCGGGGGGGCCGGTGAGCAGTTCTTC. Encoded protein: CATSGSGGAGEQFF.

This clonotype was counted many times. The chain combines TRBV12-3 or TRBV12-4 with TRBJ1-5; TRBD1 is a possible D gene (6 bases). The ends were cut back, 7 bases at V and 5 bases at J, with 12 bases in the middle. The CDR3 has 13 amino acids. CDR3 region: CASTGQSYQPQHF. In DNA, the CDR3 is TGTGCCAGCACAGGACAGTCATATCAGCCCCAGCATTTT.

The chain employs TRBV5-1 and TRBJ1-5; D not certain. Trimming took off 6 bases at V and 3 bases at J, with 13 bases between the two ends. Germline values: CDR1 SGHRS, CDR2 YFSETQ. The CDR3 runs 14 residues. The chain's CDR3 is CASKAAGNNQPQHF. In nucleotides, the CDR3 is TGCGCCAGCAAAGCCGCAGGAAACAATCAGCCCCAGCATTTT.

This sequence joins TRBV6-5 and TRBJ2-2; TRBD2 matches 8 bases. The length of the CDR3 is 15 residues. J was trimmed by 8 bases and V by 5 bases; bases with no gene match: 10. Germline V lookup: CDR1 MNHEY, CDR2 SVGAGI. For the CDR3, the DNA is TGTGCCAGCAGTCACGGGGGGGCCGATGGAGGGGAGCTGTTTTTT. Encoded protein: CASSHGGADGGELFF.

This clonotype was detected only a few times. This chain connects TRBV5-1 to TRBJ2-2; 8 nucleotides align to TRBD1. From germline, CDR1 is SGHRS and CDR2 YFSETQ. The trim removed 5 bases at V and 3 bases at J, leaving 3 bases unmatched. CDR3 length: 14 amino acids. The CDR3 DNA reads as TGCGCCAGCAGGGAGACAGGGGACACCGGGGAGCTGTTTTTT. Its translation is CASRETGDTGELFF.

The count of this clonotype is one. The rearrangement uses TRBV5-1 and TRBJ2-5, with D uncertain. The germline gives CDR1 SGHRS, CDR2 YFSETQ. The CDR3 has 14 amino acids. Trimming stripped 0 bases from V and 1 base from J, with 7 bases between. This CDR3 reads CASSLDPFQETQYF. In nucleotides, the CDR3 is TGCGCCAGCAGCTTGGATCCCTTCCAAGAGACCCAGTACTTC.

The chain employs TRBV11-2 and TRBJ2-1, with 12 positions matching TRBD2. J was trimmed by 2 bases and V by 5 bases; bases with no gene match: 10. Germline V gene lookup returns CDR1 SGHAT and CDR2 FQNNGV. The CDR3 is 18 amino acids. Here the CDR3 reads CASSIRLAGAPTYNEQFF. The CDR3 DNA reads as TGTGCCAGCAGCATAAGACTAGCGGGAGCCCCCACCTACAATGAGCAGTTCTTC.

V gene TRBV20-1 combines with J gene TRBJ2-3; unclear D gene. The CDR3 has 14 residues. CDR1 is DFQATT and CDR2 is SNEGSKA in the germline V gene (reference sequence). Trimming took 6 bases from V and 0 from J, leaving 13 bases between them. CDR3 sequence reads: CSALLGGSTDTQYF. The CDR3 DNA reads TGCAGTGCCCTACTTGGCGGAAGCACAGATACGCAGTATTTT.

The chain links TRBV6-2 or TRBV6-3 to TRBJ2-1; 10 bases fit TRBD2. Germline V gene data show CDR1 as MNHEY and CDR2 as SVGEGT. V trimming: 10 bases; J trimming: 4 bases; junction bases outside the gene matches: 10. The CDR3 has 15 residues. The chain's CDR3 is CATARGTSAYNEQFF. The CDR3 nucleotides are TGTGCCACCGCCCGTGGGACTAGCGCATACAATGAGCAGTTCTTC.

This clonotype was seen only a few times. The chain has TRBV25-1 and TRBJ2-7; D gene uncertain. The CDR3 has 13 amino acids. Germline V gene data show CDR1 as MGHDK and CDR2 as SYGVNS. The V gene lost 3 bases and the J gene lost 4 bases, with 10 bases spanning the gap. The CDR3 region has the DNA TGTGCCAGCAGTGACCGGTCCGGGTACGAGCAGTACTTC. Protein: CASSDRSGYEQYF.

The V call is TRBV12-3 or TRBV12-4, the J call TRBJ2-3, with D perhaps matching TRBD2 (5 bases). V was trimmed by 4 bases and J by 6 bases, leaving 8 bases between them. CDR3 length equals 12 residues. CDR3 in DNA: TGTGCCAGCAGTTCCCGGAGGGATACGCAGTATTTT. It codes for CASSSRRDTQYF.

V and J are TRBV20-1 and TRBJ2-4, with no clear D. V lost 5 bases, J lost 6 bases, and 11 bases lay in between. The CDR3 is 12 residues long. CDR1 DFQATT and CDR2 SNEGSKA come from the germline V gene (reference sequence). The CDR3 bases are TGCAGTGCTGTTACCCCGGGAAACATTCAGTACTTC. This translates into CSAVTPGNIQYF.

V usage is TRBV6-5 and J usage is TRBJ2-7, with a possible D match to TRBD2 (5 bases). Germline CDR1 reads MNHEY; CDR2 reads SVGAGI. This CDR3 spans 14 amino acids. V shed 0 bases and J shed 2 bases, with 8 bases lying between them. CDR3 sequence reads: CASSYSAGPYEQYF. The CDR3 DNA sequence: TGTGCCAGCAGTTACTCGGCGGGCCCCTACGAGCAGTACTTC.

This clonotype was counted a single time. J is TRBJ1-5 and V is TRBV11-2, with a weak D call TRBD1 (5 bases). CDR1 is SGHAT and CDR2 is FQNNGV in the germline V gene. V lost 5 bases to trimming and J lost 7 bases, with 18 bases between them. This CDR3 is built from 15 residues. This CDR3 reads CASSNRRAAGQPQHF. Here the CDR3 DNA reads TGTGCCAGCAGCAACAGGCGGGCAGCGGGACAGCCCCAGCATTTT.

The rearrangement uses TRBV5-1 and TRBJ2-3; the D gene is possibly TRBD1 (7 bases). The CDR3 extends over 16 amino acids. V lost 1 base and J lost 5, with 17 bases in between. The V gene's germline CDR1 is SGHRS and CDR2 YFSETQ. The CDR3 region has the DNA TGCGCCAGCAGCTTGCGGGGGACAGACTCAGGAGATACGCAGTATTTT. It translates to CASSLRGTDSGDTQYF.